A selection of T cell receptor beta chains follows, all from one sample in a study of control samples from healthy donors and cancer patients. The data were produced by immunoSEQ multiplex PCR, yet TCRdb's version contains in-frame clones alone and is incomplete. The table shows fewer than 95,000 clones, with approximately 87% occurring only once. Sequenced: blood. The receptors derive from a woman aged 40 to 50 in good health. CDR3s include the opening cysteine and the closing phenylalanine or tryptophan. The D gene is left open where the match is weak. A row's size may be missing; if present it is once, few, many or a size class.

CDR3 length	D gene	clone size	V gene	J gene	CDR3 DNA	CDR3 protein
13	.	.	TRBV5-1	TRBJ1-2	TGCGCCAGCAGCATCACAGGGTTGGGTGGCTACACCTTC	CASSITGLGGYTF
16	.	once	TRBV7-9	TRBJ1-1	TGTGCCAGCAGCCTCCTGACTGCCCAGGTGAACACTGAAGCTTTCTTT	CASSLLTAQVNTEAFF
14	.	.	TRBV10-1	TRBJ1-1	TGCGCCAGCAGTGTAAACAGGGAGGGCACTGAAGCTTTCTTT	CASSVNREGTEAFF
14	.	.	TRBV27	TRBJ2-7	TGTGCCAGCAGTTTGTGGGGGGGCAACTACGAGCAGTACTTC	CASSLWGGNYEQYF
14	.	.	TRBV5-6	TRBJ2-4	TGTGCCAGCAGCTTCAAGGCCTCCCAAGGGTTTCAGTACTTC	CASSFKASQGFQYF
15	TRBD2	.	TRBV5-1	TRBJ2-3	TGCGCCAGCAGCTTGGCTAGCGGGGGCACAGATACGCAGTATTTT	CASSLASGGTDTQYF
15	TRBD1	.	TRBV19	TRBJ1-5	TGTGCCAGTAGTATAGTGTGGACAGGGGGGCAGCCCCAGCATTTT	CASSIVWTGGQPQHF
20	TRBD2	.	TRBV6-1	TRBJ2-2	TGTGCCAGCAGTGAAACCTCAAGACTAGCGGGGACCGCGAACACCGGGGAGCTGTTTTTT	CASSETSRLAGTANTGELFF
14	.	.	TRBV11-3	TRBJ1-1	TGTGCCAGCAGCTTTGGGGGCGGAAACACTGAAGCTTTCTTT	CASSFGGGNTEAFF
15	TRBD1	.	TRBV2	TRBJ1-4	TGTGCCAGCAGACAGGGGGACGCAACTAATGAAAAACTGTTTTTT	CASRQGDATNEKLFF
12	.	.	TRBV30	TRBJ2-7	TGTGCCTGGAGTGTCGGAGTTTACGAGCAGTACTTC	CAWSVGVYEQYF
14	.	.	TRBV12-5	TRBJ2-7	TGTGCTAGTGGCTTCTCCGTACGTGGGTACGAGCAGTACTTC	CASGFSVRGYEQYF
15	.	.	TRBV4-2	TRBJ1-5	TGTGCCAGCAGCCAAGATGGGGGGTTCGGTCAGCCCCAGCATTTT	CASSQDGGFGQPQHF
17	TRBD1	.	TRBV25-1	TRBJ1-1	TGTGCCAGCAGTGAATCCCGCAGTCAGGGGGGGAACCCTGAAGCTTTCTTT	CASSESRSQGGNPEAFF
15	.	.	TRBV27	TRBJ2-7	TGTGCCAGCAGTTACCGATCGGGGGGCCCCTACGAGCAGTACTTC	CASSYRSGGPYEQYF
13	.	.	TRBV6-6	TRBJ2-3	TGTGCCAGCGCCCGTGGGACCACAGATACGCAGTATTTT	CASARGTTDTQYF
15	TRBD2	.	TRBV9	TRBJ2-3	TGTGCCAGCAGCGTAGGGGTAGCGGGGACAGATACGCAGTATTTT	CASSVGVAGTDTQYF
13	.	.	TRBV19	TRBJ2-1	TGTGCCAGTAGTATAGTAGAGCGGGATGAGCAGTTCTTC	CASSIVERDEQFF
14	.	.	TRBV9	TRBJ1-1	TGTGCCAGCAGCGTAGTTGAGGCGGACACTGAAGCTTTCTTT	CASSVVEADTEAFF
14	.	.	TRBV6-5	TRBJ2-5	TGTGCCAGCAGGACGCAGGGGTGGGGAGAGACCCAGTACTTC	CASRTQGWGETQYF
18	TRBD1	.	TRBV10-1	TRBJ1-5	TGCGCCAGGGGACAGGGGGACGGGACGGAATCTTTCTTCCAGCCCCAGCATTTT	CARGQGDGTESFFQPQHF
14	.	.	TRBV20-1	TRBJ1-1	TGCAGTGCTAGTCTGGGGGGCATTGATACTGAAGCTTTCTTT	CSASLGGIDTEAFF
15	.	.	TRBV7-8	TRBJ1-2	TGTGCCAGCAGCTTAGGACGGCGCAGGCCCTATGGCTACACCTTC	CASSLGRRRPYGYTF
14	TRBD1	.	TRBV10-3	TRBJ1-3	TGTGCCATCAGCCAACCGGACAGGGGAAACACCATATATTTT	CAISQPDRGNTIYF
13	.	.	TRBV6-5	TRBJ2-7	TGTGCCAGCAGTAACACAGGGTCCTACGAGCAGTACTTC	CASSNTGSYEQYF
13	.	.	TRBV6-2/TRBV6-3	TRBJ2-7	TGTGCCAGCAGTTCCGGGACCTCCTACGAGCAGTACTTC	CASSSGTSYEQYF
13	.	.	TRBV30	TRBJ1-2	TGTGCCTCTGGAGTTGGGGCTAACTATGGCTACACCTTC	CASGVGANYGYTF
15	.	.	TRBV13	TRBJ2-2	TGTGCCAGCAGCCAAGGGACGGGACTCACCGGGGAGCTGTTTTTT	CASSQGTGLTGELFF
14	.	once	TRBV2	TRBJ2-2	TGTGCCAGTTCCCGAGGGGGGAACACCGGGGAGCTGTTTTTT	CASSRGGNTGELFF
13	.	.	TRBV7-3	TRBJ1-1	TGTGCCAGCAGCTCTAAATTGGAATCTGAAGCTTTCTTT	CASSSKLESEAFF
13	.	.	TRBV12-3/TRBV12-4	TRBJ2-3	TGTGCCAGCAGTTTAGGAGGGGCAGATACGCAGTATTTT	CASSLGGADTQYF
15	.	.	TRBV24-1	TRBJ2-2	TGTGCCACCAGTGGCTTGACAGGGAACACCGGGGAGCTGTTTTTT	CATSGLTGNTGELFF
17	.	few	TRBV4-3	TRBJ2-3	TGCGCCAGCAGCCATTATTGGGGTTTTTCCGGCACAGATACGCAGTATTTT	CASSHYWGFSGTDTQYF
14	TRBD1	.	TRBV6-2/TRBV6-3	TRBJ1-1	TGTGCCAGCAGCCCTACAGGGGCGGCCACTGAAGCTTTCTTT	CASSPTGAATEAFF
13	.	.	TRBV28	TRBJ1-2	TGTGCCAGCAGTTCACAGCTAGAATATGGCTACACCTTC	CASSSQLEYGYTF
13	.	.	TRBV24-1	TRBJ1-2	TGTGCCACCAGTGATCAGGGACCCTATGGCTACACCTTC	CATSDQGPYGYTF
15	.	.	TRBV18	TRBJ1-2	TGTGCCAGCTCACCAGAAGGAAATGGATACTATGGCTACACCTTC	CASSPEGNGYYGYTF
14	.	.	TRBV2	TRBJ1-2	TGTGCCAGCACCGCTTCCTGGCCGGTCGTGGGCTACACCTTC	CASTASWPVVGYTF
13	.	.	TRBV5-8	TRBJ1-1	TGTGCCAGCAGCCTCAGGGCGGTTACTGAAGCTTTCTTT	CASSLRAVTEAFF
15	.	.	TRBV5-8	TRBJ1-2	TGTGCCAGCAGGCAGACAGGAAAGCGAGGCTATGGCTACACCTTC	CASRQTGKRGYGYTF
14	.	.	TRBV2	TRBJ1-2	TGTGCCAGCAGATTGGGCAGGGAGGGCTATGGCTACACCTTC	CASRLGREGYGYTF
15	.	.	TRBV29-1	TRBJ1-2	TGCAGCGTTGGTCTGGATGCAGGGATCTACTATGGCTACACCTTC	CSVGLDAGIYYGYTF
11	.	.	TRBV2	TRBJ1-6	TGTGCCAGCGGGGGCCGATCACCCCTCCACTTT	CASGGRSPLHF
15	TRBD2	.	TRBV15	TRBJ2-7	TGTGCCACCAGCGGAACCAGCGGGGGGGCAGCCGAGCAGTACTTC	CATSGTSGGAAEQYF
13	.	.	TRBV11-3	TRBJ1-1	TGTGCCAGCAGCTTAAGTAGGGGCACTGAAGCTTTCTTT	CASSLSRGTEAFF
17	.	.	TRBV3-1/TRBV3-2	TRBJ2-5	TGTGCCAGCAGCCAACTTAGCGGAACACTAACTCAAGAGACCCAGTACTTC	CASSQLSGTLTQETQYF
15	.	few	TRBV6-5	TRBJ1-5	TGTGCCAGCAGAGCCGGGAGGTTGGGCAATCAGCCCCAGCATTTT	CASRAGRLGNQPQHF
12	.	.	TRBV13	TRBJ2-3	TGTGCCAGCAGCAAACAGGTAGATACGCAGTATTTT	CASSKQVDTQYF
14	TRBD1	few	TRBV6-2/TRBV6-3	TRBJ1-6	TGTGCCAGCACCCCGGGACAGGGAAGGTCACCCCTCCACTTT	CASTPGQGRSPLHF
12	.	.	TRBV4-1	TRBJ2-3	TGCGCCAGCAGCCAAGAGACAGATACGCAGTATTTT	CASSQETDTQYF
15	.	.	TRBV6-4	TRBJ2-3	TGTGCCAGCAGTCGTTCCGCCACAGGCACAGATACGCAGTATTTT	CASSRSATGTDTQYF
12	TRBD1	.	TRBV2	TRBJ2-7	TGTGCCAGCAGCGGCGACAGGGCAGGGCAGTACTTC	CASSGDRAGQYF
18	.	.	TRBV6-2/TRBV6-3	TRBJ1-5	TGTGCCAGCAGTTATACGCAGGACAGCGGATTGACGAATCAGCCCCAGCATTTT	CASSYTQDSGLTNQPQHF
14	TRBD2	.	TRBV10-3	TRBJ2-6	TGTGCCACCTCAGCGGGGGCTGGGGCCAACGTCCTGACTTTC	CATSAGAGANVLTF
13	.	once	TRBV2	TRBJ1-4	TGTGCCAGCCGTGTATCAAGTAATGAAAAACTGTTTTTT	CASRVSSNEKLFF
15	TRBD2	.	TRBV6-5	TRBJ2-7	TGTGCCAGCAGTTACGGGGGAGGGTCGTTTAGGGAGCAGTACTTC	CASSYGGGSFREQYF
15	TRBD1	.	TRBV7-8	TRBJ2-7	TGTGCCAGCAGCTCTACAGGGGGTAGCTCCTACGAGCAGTACTTC	CASSSTGGSSYEQYF
13	.	once	TRBV6-5	TRBJ1-2	TGTGCCAGCAGTTACTCGCCAGTGCGAGGCTACACCTTC	CASSYSPVRGYTF
14	.	.	TRBV2	TRBJ1-6	TGTGCCAGCAGTGAACGACAGGTTAATTCACCCCTCCACTTT	CASSERQVNSPLHF
14	TRBD1	.	TRBV29-1	TRBJ1-2	TGCAGCGTCGACGGGCAGGGGGCCGGCTATGGCTACACCTTC	CSVDGQGAGYGYTF